This T cell receptor beta chain was retrieved from a study of blood T cell repertoires in COVID-19. Turning to the study itself: The study drew acute and convalescent COVID-19 samples from the United States, Italy and Spain.

Per the original methods: Nucleated cell counts were estimated from reference gene primer amplification. Produced via immunoSEQ multiplex PCR; TCRdb's table is partial and in-frame only. The DNA gave D and trimming, while V, J and clone size come from that table. The table records around 230,000 clones, approximately 82% of them present only once. V dropped 0 bases and J dropped 4; count of bases not matched to a gene: 4. Germline lookup yields CDR1 LGHDT and CDR2 YNNKEL (reference sequence). This CDR3 contains 16 residues. The gene calls are TRBV3-1 (or the pseudogene TRBV3-2) and TRBJ2-1, with 9 bases identical to TRBD2. This receptor was identified in a man in his forties who had recovered from COVID-19. The sample was peripheral blood. CDR3 region: CASSQDILAGYNEQFF. CDR3 bases: TGTGCCAGCAGCCAAGATATCCTAGCGGGGTACAATGAGCAGTTCTTC.